Listed here are 11 T cell receptor beta chains from one sample, sequenced in a study of T cells in women clearing cervical HPV infection. Measured with immunoSEQ multiplex PCR; TCRdb has only the in-frame clones, and not every one. This sample's clone table lists about 28,000 clones. Sequencing was performed on blood buffy coat. These receptors were collected from a woman aged 18-70 years with a cervical HPV16 infection that either progressed to CIN3+ or cleared (not recorded which).

In the case of this clone: The read terminates 3 residues before the CDR3 end, so the remaining end is supplied by the germline J gene. The chain carries TRBV20-1 and TRBJ1-2; 7 positions match TRBD1. Germline CDR1 is DFQATT and CDR2 is SNEGSKA (reference sequence). CDR3 length: 19 residues. The DNA read from the CDR3 is TGCAGTGCCGAAGAGATCGTAGGCCCCCCTCGGGAGGGGGCAGGAGGC. It yields the protein CSAEEIVGPPREGAGG. The full CDR3 protein is CSAEEIVGPPREGAGGYTF.

Comments on this clone: The CDR3 is cut off 3 residues early in the read; its end comes from the germline J gene. The gene calls are TRBV2 and TRBJ1-1; TRBD1 might be the D (5 bases). Germline V gives CDR1 SNHLY, CDR2 FYNNEI. V was shortened by 9 bases and J by 1 base, with 9 bases between the two germline ends. The CDR3 has 12 residues. CDR3: CASAGGNTEAFF. CDR3 bases read: TGTGCCAGTGCGGGGGGGAACACTGAA.

Note on this clone: The read ends 3 residues early relative to the CDR3; the germline J gene fills the gap. The rearrangement joins TRBV6-1 to TRBJ1-2; TRBD1 aligns across 8 bases. V gave up 4 bases and J gave up 2 bases; unmatched junction bases: 6. Germline CDR1 reads MNHNS; CDR2 reads SASEGT. There are 15 residues in the CDR3. Partial CDR3 DNA: TGTGCCAGCAGTGTGACGGGACAGGCCAACTATGGC. It translates to CASSVTGQANYG. The full-length CDR3 reads as CASSVTGQANYGYTF.

The sequenced part of the CDR3 DNA is TGTGCCAGCAGCCCTGGGTTTCTAGGGGGCGGC. It specifies CASSPGFLGGG. The full CDR3 protein is CASSPGFLGGGYTF. This sequence joins TRBV11-2 and TRBJ1-2; 7 bases line up with TRBD1. The read is 3 residues too short to cover the CDR3 end, so that end is filled in from the germline J gene. This CDR3 is built from 14 residues. Germline CDR1 is SGHAT and CDR2 is FQNNGV.

Comments on this clone: Read sequence stops 3 residues before the CDR3 end, and the germline J gene provides the missing end. This chain links TRBV19 with TRBJ2-1, with 11 positions matching TRBD1. Trimming at V came to 9 bases and at J to 4 bases, leaving 8 bases not matched to a gene. Germline V CDR1 and CDR2: LNHDA, SQIVND (reference sequence). CDR3 length: 15 residues. The DNA read from the CDR3 is TGTGCCAGCGATATCGGGACAGGGGGTTACAATGAG. This gives the protein CASDIGTGGYNE. In full, the CDR3 is CASDIGTGGYNEQFF.

Regarding this clone: The read ends 3 residues early relative to the CDR3; the germline J gene fills the gap. The chain links TRBV29-1 to TRBJ1-2; weak D call: TRBD1 (5 bases). Trimming stripped 4 bases from V and 3 bases from J, with 12 bases between. The length of the CDR3 is 13 residues. Germline V gene lookup returns CDR1 SQVTM and CDR2 ANQGSEA. The chain's CDR3 is CSVGLEGYYGYTF. The CDR3 DNA, read in part, is TGCAGCGTTGGGTTGGAGGGGTACTATGGC. Together with reference TRBV29-1 and TRBJ1-2, the CDR3 gives the full variable domain: SAVISQKPSRDICQRGTSLTIQCQVDSQVTMMFWYRQQPGQSLTLIATANQGSEATYESGFVIDKFPISRPNLTFSTLTVSNMSPEDSSIYLCSVGLEGYYGYTFGSGTRLTVV.

Remarks on this clone: The sequenced fragment ends 3 residues before the CDR3 boundary, so the rest is inferred from the germline J gene. This chain links TRBV11-3 with TRBJ2-3; D is unclear. V lost 1 base and J 0 bases, leaving 8 bases between the germline ends. This CDR3 is 15 amino acids long. The germline V gene encodes CDR1 SGHNT and CDR2 YENEEA. The DNA read from the CDR3 is TGTGCCAGCAGCTTAGGTCGCGGTAGCACAGATACG. Protein product: CASSLGRGSTDT. The full CDR3 protein reads CASSLGRGSTDTQYF.

Its frequency marks this clone as medium-sized. The CDR3 extends 3 residues past the end of the read, so its final part is completed from the germline J gene. The chain has TRBV20-1 and TRBJ1-4, with a weak D call TRBD1 (5 bases). Trimming shortened V by 0 bases and J by 8 bases, and 13 bases separated the two germline ends. Per the germline V gene, CDR1 is DFQATT and CDR2 is SNEGSKA (reference sequence). The CDR3 sequence is 14 residues long. The CDR3 region is CSARDTGGGEKLFF. The part of the CDR3 DNA that was read is TGCAGTGCTAGAGATACAGGAGGAGGGGAAAAA.

Worth noting for this clone: The read falls 3 residues short of the CDR3 end, and the missing part is taken from the germline J gene. The chain couples TRBV6-1 to TRBJ1-5; 7 nucleotides line up with TRBD1. V lost 3 bases to trimming and J lost 5 bases; unmatched junction nucleotides: 10. CDR3 length: 16 residues. Germline CDR1 and CDR2: MNHNS and SASEGT. CDR3 DNA, as far as it was read: TGTGCCAGCAGTGATGTTAGGGGGCGCGTGGATCAGCCC. It specifies CASSDVRGRVDQP. The CDR3 as a whole reads CASSDVRGRVDQPQHF.

Worth noting for this clone: Sequencing ends 3 residues short of the CDR3 end; the germline J gene provides the rest. V usage is TRBV20-1 and J usage is TRBJ2-3; D possibly uses TRBD1 or TRBD2 (5 bases each). The CDR3 runs to 14 residues. Germline CDR1 DFQATT, CDR2 SNEGSKA (reference sequence). The sequenced CDR3 bases are TGCAGTGCTAGGAGTCCAGGGTTGGGAGAGACG. As protein: CSARSPGLGET. The whole CDR3 protein reads CSARSPGLGETQYF.

Partial CDR3 DNA: TGTGCCAGCAGCATCGAACAGGGGGCATCAAAA. It specifies CASSIEQGASK. The full CDR3 reads CASSIEQGASKLFF. This chain joins TRBV7-9 and TRBJ1-4; 9 bases fit TRBD1. The read finishes 3 residues shy of the CDR3 end, and the germline J gene is used to complete it. The germline CDR1 and CDR2 sequences are SEHNR and FQNEAQ (reference sequence). The CDR3 runs to 14 residues. V lost 5 bases, J lost 10 bases, and 8 bases stayed unmatched.